This passage covers 6 T cell receptor beta chains from one sample sequenced in a study of blood T cell repertoires in COVID-19. The assay was immunoSEQ multiplex PCR, and TCRdb's table has in-frame clones only and misses some. The sample holds 150,000 or so clones, about four fifths seen once. Source material: peripheral blood. These receptors were taken from a woman in her sixties or seventies with COVID-19, enrolled during active disease.

The sample holds one count of this clone. The chain has TRBV2 and TRBJ1-2; 8 bases fit TRBD1. CDR1 is SNHLY and CDR2 is FYNNEI in the germline V gene. V lost 6 bases, J lost 4 bases, and 4 bases stayed unmatched. This CDR3 has 13 residues. The CDR3 reads CASRGTGGYGYTF. The CDR3 bases are TGTGCCAGCAGGGGCACAGGGGGCTATGGCTACACCTTC.

The chain couples TRBV6-5 to TRBJ1-1, with TRBD1 as a possible D gene (6 bases). Germline loops: CDR1 MNHEY, CDR2 SVGAGI. This CDR3 is 12 amino acids long. The V and J ends lost 7 bases and 4 bases respectively, with 10 bases between them. The CDR3 is CASIRGGTEAFF. CDR3 nucleotide sequence: TGTGCCAGCATCCGAGGGGGCACTGAAGCTTTCTTT.

The rearrangement joins TRBV7-2 to TRBJ1-3; D is unclear. V gave up 1 base and J gave up 3 bases, with 7 bases separating them. Germline V gene lookup returns CDR1 SGHTA and CDR2 FQGNSA. CDR3 size: 14 residues. In nucleotides, the CDR3 is TGTGCCAGCAGCTTAGAATACAGTGGAAACACCATATATTTT. Amino acid sequence: CASSLEYSGNTIYF.

This clone was seen only once. The J gene is TRBJ1-1, the V gene TRBV30; 8 nucleotides agree with TRBD1. The V and J ends lost 1 base and 3 bases, in that order; junction bases with no gene match: 19. Germline V gives CDR1 GTSNPN, CDR2 SVGIG (reference sequence). This CDR3 comprises 19 residues. CDR3 in DNA: TGTGCCTGGAGTGGTCGGGACAGGAGCCGTCCTCGGGGATACACTGAAGCTTTCTTT. Translated: CAWSGRDRSRPRGYTEAFF.

This chain connects TRBV7-2 to TRBJ2-7, with D maybe TRBD2 (6 bases). The CDR3 is 14 residues long. V lost 5 bases and J 0 bases, leaving 11 bases between the germline ends. CDR1 is SGHTA and CDR2 is FQGNSA in the germline V gene. The CDR3 bases are TGTGCCAGCAGCCCCGCGGGGTCCTCCTACGAGCAGTACTTC. It translates to CASSPAGSSYEQYF. Variable domain in full (rest from reference TRBV7-2 and TRBJ2-7): GAGVSQSPSNKVTEKGKDVELRCDPISGHTALYWYRQSLGQGLEFLIYFQGNSAPDKSGLPSDRFSAERTGGSVSTLTIQRTQQEDSAVYLCASSPAGSSYEQYFGPGTRLTVT.

The chain couples TRBV9 to TRBJ1-4; TRBD1 matches 7 bases. V dropped 3 bases and J dropped 7; count of bases not matched to a gene: 9. Germline CDR1 SGDLS, CDR2 YYNGEE. The CDR3 spans 15 residues. CDR3: CASSGTDRASEKLFF. The CDR3 bases are TGTGCCAGCAGCGGGACTGACAGGGCCAGTGAAAAACTGTTTTTT.